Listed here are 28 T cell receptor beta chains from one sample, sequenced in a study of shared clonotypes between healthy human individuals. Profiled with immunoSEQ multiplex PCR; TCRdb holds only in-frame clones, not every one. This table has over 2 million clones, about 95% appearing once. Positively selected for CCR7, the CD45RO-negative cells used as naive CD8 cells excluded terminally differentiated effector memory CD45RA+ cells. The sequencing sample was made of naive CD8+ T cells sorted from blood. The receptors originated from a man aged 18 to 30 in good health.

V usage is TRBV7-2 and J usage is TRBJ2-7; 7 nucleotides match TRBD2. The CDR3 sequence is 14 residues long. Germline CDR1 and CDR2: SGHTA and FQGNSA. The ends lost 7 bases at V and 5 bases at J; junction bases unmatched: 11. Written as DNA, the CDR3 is TGTGCCAGCAACGGGGGGAGTGCTAGTCACGAGCAGTACTTC. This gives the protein CASNGGSASHEQYF.

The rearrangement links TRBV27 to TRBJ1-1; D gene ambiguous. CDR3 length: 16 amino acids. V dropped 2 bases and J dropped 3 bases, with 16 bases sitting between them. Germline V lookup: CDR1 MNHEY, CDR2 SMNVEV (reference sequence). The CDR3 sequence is CASSLLVPHGDTEAFF. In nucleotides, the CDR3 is TGTGCCAGCAGTTTACTAGTCCCGCACGGGGACACTGAAGCTTTCTTT.

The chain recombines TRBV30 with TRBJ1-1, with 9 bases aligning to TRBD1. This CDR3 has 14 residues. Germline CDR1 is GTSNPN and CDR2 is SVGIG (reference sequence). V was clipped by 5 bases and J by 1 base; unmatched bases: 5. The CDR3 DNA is TGTGCCTGGGAACCGGGACAGGGGAACACTGAAGCTTTCTTT. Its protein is CAWEPGQGNTEAFF.

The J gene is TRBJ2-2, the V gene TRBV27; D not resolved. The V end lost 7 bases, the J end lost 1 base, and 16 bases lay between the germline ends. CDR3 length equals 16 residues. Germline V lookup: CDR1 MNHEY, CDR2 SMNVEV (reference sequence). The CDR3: CASTLLRKKNTGELFF. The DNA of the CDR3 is TGTGCCAGCACCCTGCTACGGAAAAAGAACACCGGGGAGCTGTTTTTT.

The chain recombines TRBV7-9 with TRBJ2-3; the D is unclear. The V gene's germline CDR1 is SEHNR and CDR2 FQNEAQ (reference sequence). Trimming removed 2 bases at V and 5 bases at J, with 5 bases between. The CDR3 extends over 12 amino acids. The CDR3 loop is CASSLTEDTQYF. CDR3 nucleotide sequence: TGTGCCAGCAGCTTAACAGAAGATACGCAGTATTTT.

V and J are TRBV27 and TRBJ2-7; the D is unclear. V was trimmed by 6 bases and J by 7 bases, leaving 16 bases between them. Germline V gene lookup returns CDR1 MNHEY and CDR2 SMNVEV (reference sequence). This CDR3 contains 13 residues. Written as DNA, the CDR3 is TGTGCCAGCAGGGTAGTAGGGTCTTCAGAGCAGTACTTC. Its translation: CASRVVGSSEQYF.

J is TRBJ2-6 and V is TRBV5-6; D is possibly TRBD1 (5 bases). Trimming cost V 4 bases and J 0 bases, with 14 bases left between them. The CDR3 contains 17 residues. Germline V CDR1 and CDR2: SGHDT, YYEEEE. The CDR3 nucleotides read TGTGCCAGCAGCCCGAATCAGGGATTCTCTGGGGCCAACGTCCTGACTTTC. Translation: CASSPNQGFSGANVLTF. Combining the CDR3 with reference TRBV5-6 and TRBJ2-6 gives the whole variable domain DAGVTQSPTHLIKTRGQQVTLRCSPKSGHDTVSWYQQALGQGPQFIFQYYEEEERQRGNFPDRFSGHQFPNYSSELNVNALLLGDSALYLCASSPNQGFSGANVLTFGAGSRLTVL.

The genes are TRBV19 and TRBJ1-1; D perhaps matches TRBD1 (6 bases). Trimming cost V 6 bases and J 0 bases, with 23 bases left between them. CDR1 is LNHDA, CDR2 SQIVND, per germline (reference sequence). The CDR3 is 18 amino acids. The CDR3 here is CASRGNDATGQLNTEAFF. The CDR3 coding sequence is TGTGCCAGTAGGGGGAATGACGCTACGGGACAACTGAACACTGAAGCTTTCTTT.

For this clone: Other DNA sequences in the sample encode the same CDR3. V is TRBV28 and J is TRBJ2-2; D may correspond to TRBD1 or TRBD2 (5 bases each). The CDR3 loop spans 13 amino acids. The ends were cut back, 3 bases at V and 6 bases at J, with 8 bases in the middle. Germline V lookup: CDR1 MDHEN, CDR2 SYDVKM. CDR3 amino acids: CASSLGVSGELFF. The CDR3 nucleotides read TGTGCCAGCAGTTTGGGGGTATCCGGGGAGCTGTTTTTT.

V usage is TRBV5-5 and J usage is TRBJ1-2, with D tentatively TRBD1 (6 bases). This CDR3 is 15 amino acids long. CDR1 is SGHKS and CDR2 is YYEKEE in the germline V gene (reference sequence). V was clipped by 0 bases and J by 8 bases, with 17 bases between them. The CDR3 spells CASSLGDIQGRGYTF. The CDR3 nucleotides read TGTGCCAGCAGCTTGGGGGACATCCAGGGCAGGGGCTACACCTTC.

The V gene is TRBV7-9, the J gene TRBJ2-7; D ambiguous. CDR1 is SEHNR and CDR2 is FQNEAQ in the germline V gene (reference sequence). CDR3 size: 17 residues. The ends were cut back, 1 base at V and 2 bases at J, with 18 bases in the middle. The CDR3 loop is CASSLVSVGVGTYEQYF. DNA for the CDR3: TGTGCCAGCAGCTTAGTTTCCGTTGGCGTCGGCACCTACGAGCAGTACTTC. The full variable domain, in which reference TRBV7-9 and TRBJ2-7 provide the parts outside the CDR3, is DTGVSQNPRHKITKRGQNVTFRCDPISEHNRLYWYRQTLGQGPEFLTYFQNEAQLEKSRLLSDRFSAERPKGSFSTLEIQRTEQGDSAMYLCASSLVSVGVGTYEQYFGPGTRLTVT.

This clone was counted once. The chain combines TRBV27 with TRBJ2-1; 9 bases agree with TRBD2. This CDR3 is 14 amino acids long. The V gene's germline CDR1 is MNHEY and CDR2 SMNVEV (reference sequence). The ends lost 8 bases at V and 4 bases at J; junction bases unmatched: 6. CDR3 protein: CASGIAGDYNEQFF. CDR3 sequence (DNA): TGTGCCAGCGGAATAGCGGGAGATTACAATGAGCAGTTCTTC.

CDR3 sequence reads: CASSLEGPGGWTDTQYF. The CDR3 bases are TGCGCCAGCAGCTTGGAAGGGCCGGGGGGCTGGACAGATACGCAGTATTTT. The V and J genes are TRBV5-1 and TRBJ2-3, with D perhaps TRBD2 (7 bases). CDR3 size: 17 residues. V was clipped by 0 bases and J by 3 bases, with 17 bases between them. From germline, CDR1 is SGHRS and CDR2 YFSETQ.

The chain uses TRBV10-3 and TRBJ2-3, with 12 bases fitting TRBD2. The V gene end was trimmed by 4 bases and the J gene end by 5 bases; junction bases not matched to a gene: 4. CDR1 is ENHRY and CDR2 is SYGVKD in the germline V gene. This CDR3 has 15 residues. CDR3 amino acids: CAISGLAGGRDTQYF. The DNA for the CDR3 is TGTGCCATCAGTGGTCTAGCGGGGGGGCGAGATACGCAGTATTTT.

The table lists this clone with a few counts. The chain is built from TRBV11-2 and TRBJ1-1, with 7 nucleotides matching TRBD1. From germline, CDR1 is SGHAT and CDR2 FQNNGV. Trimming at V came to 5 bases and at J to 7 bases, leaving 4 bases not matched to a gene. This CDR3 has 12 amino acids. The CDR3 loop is CASSHGQVEAFF. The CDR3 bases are TGTGCCAGCAGCCACGGACAGGTTGAAGCTTTCTTT.

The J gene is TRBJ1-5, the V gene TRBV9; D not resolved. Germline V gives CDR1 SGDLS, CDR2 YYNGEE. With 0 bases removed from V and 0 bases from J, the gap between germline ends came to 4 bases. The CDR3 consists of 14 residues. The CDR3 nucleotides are TGTGCCAGCAGCGTAGGTCATAGCAATCAGCCCCAGCATTTT. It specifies CASSVGHSNQPQHF.

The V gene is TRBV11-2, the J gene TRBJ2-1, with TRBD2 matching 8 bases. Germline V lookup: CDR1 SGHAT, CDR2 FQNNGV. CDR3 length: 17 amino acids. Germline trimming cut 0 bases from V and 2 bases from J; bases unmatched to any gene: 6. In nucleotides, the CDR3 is TGTGCCAGCAGCTTAGAACCGGCGGGAGGCCCCTACAATGAGCAGTTCTTC. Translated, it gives CASSLEPAGGPYNEQFF.

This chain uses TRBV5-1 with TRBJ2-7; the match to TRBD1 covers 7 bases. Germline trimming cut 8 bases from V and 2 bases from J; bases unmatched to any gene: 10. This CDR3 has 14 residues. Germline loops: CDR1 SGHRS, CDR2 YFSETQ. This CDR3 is CASRFVTGTYEQYF. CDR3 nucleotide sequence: TGCGCCAGTCGCTTCGTGACAGGGACCTACGAGCAGTACTTC.

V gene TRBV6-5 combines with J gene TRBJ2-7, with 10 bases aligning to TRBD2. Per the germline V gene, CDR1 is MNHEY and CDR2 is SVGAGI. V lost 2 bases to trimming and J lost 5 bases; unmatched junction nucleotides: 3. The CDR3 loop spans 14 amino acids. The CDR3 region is CASSYLGLANEQYF. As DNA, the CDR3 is TGTGCCAGCAGTTACCTGGGACTAGCGAACGAGCAGTACTTC.

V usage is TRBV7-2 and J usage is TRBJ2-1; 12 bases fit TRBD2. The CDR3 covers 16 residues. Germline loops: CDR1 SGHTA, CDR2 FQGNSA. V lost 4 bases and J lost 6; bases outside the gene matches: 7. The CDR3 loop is CASSWLLAGGINEQFF. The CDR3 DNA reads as TGTGCCAGCAGCTGGCTACTAGCGGGAGGAATCAATGAGCAGTTCTTC.

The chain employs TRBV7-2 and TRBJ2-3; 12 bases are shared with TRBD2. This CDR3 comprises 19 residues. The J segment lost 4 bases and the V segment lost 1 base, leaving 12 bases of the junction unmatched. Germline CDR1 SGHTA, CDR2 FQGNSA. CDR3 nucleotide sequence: TGTGCCAGCAGCTTAGTTCTAGCGGGAGGGGAGGGAGTGGCAGATACGCAGTATTTT. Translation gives CASSLVLAGGEGVADTQYF. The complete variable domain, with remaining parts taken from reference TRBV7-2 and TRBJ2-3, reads GAGVSQSPSNKVTEKGKDVELRCDPISGHTALYWYRQSLGQGLEFLIYFQGNSAPDKSGLPSDRFSAERTGGSVSTLTIQRTQQEDSAVYLCASSLVLAGGEGVADTQYFGPGTRLTVL.

CDR3 bases: TGTGCCTGGAGTCACGACACGGGGCCGGGCAATGAGCAGTTCTTC. Amino acids: CAWSHDTGPGNEQFF. V usage is TRBV30 and J usage is TRBJ2-1; D possibly uses TRBD1 or TRBD2 (5 bases each). This CDR3 spans 15 amino acids. V lost 2 bases to trimming and J lost 6 bases, with 17 bases between them. The germline gives CDR1 GTSNPN, CDR2 SVGIG (reference sequence).

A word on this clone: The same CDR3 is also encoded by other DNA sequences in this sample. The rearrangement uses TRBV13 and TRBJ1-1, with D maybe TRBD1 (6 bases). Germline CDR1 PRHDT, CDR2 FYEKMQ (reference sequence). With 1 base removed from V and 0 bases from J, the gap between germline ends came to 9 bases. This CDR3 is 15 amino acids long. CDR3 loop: CASSLEGGLNTEAFF. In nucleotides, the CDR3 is TGTGCCAGCAGCTTAGAGGGGGGTTTGAACACTGAAGCTTTCTTT.

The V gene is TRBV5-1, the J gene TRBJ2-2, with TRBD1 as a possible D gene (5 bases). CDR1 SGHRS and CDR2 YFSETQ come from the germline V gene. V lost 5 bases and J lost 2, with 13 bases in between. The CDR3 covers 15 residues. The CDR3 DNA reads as TGCGCCAGCAGTTTCCTCCAGGGAAACACCGGGGAGCTGTTTTTT. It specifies CASSFLQGNTGELFF. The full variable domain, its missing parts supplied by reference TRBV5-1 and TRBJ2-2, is KAGVTQTPRYLIKTRGQQVTLSCSPISGHRSVSWYQQTPGQGLQFLFEYFSETQRNKGNFPGRFSGRQFSNSRSEMNVSTLELGDSALYLCASSFLQGNTGELFFGEGSRLTVL.

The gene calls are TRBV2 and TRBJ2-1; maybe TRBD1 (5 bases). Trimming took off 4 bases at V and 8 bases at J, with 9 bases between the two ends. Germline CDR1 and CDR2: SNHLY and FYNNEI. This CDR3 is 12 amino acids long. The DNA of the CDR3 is TGTGCCAGCAGTGCTCTGGGGCATGAGCAGTTCTTC. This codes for CASSALGHEQFF.

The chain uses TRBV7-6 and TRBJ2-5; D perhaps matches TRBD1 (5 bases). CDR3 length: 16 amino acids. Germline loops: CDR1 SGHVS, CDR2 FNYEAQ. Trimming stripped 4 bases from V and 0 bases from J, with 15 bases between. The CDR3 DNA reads TGTGCCAGCAGCTCTACTTTCGACAGCTACCAAGAGACCCAGTACTTC. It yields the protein CASSSTFDSYQETQYF.

The CDR3 region has the DNA TGTGCCAGCTCACCACCCAAGAACACTGAAGCTTTCTTT. Encoded protein: CASSPPKNTEAFF. The chain has TRBV18 and TRBJ1-1; D not resolved. Germline CDR1 is KGHSH and CDR2 is LQKENI. This CDR3 region has 13 residues. V was shortened by 0 bases and J by 1 base, with 3 bases between the two germline ends.

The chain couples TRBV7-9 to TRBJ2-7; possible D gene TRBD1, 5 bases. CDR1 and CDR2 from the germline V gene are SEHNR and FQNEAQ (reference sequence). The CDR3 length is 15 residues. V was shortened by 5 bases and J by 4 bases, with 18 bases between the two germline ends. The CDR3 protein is CASSPLGPLGYEQYF. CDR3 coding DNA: TGTGCCAGCAGCCCCCTGGGGCCGCTTGGGTACGAGCAGTACTTC.